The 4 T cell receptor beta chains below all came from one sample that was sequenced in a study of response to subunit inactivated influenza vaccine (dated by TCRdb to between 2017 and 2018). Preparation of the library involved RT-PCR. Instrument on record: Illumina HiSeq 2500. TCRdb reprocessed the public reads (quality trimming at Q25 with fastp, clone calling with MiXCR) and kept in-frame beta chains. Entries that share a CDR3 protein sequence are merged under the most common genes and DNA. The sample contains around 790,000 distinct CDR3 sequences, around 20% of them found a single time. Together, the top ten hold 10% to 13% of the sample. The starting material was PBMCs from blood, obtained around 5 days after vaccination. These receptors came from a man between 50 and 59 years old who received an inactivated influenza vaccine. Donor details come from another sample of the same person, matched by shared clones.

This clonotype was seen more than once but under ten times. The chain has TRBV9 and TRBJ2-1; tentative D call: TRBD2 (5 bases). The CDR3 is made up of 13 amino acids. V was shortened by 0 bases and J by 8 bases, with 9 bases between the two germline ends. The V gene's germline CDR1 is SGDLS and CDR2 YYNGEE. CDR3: CASSVGGWDEQFF. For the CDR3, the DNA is TGTGCCAGCAGCGTAGGCGGGTGGGATGAGCAGTTCTTC.

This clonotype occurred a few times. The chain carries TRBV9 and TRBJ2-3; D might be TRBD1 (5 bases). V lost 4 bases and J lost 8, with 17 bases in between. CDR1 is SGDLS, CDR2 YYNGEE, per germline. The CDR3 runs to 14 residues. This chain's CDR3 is CASSPQGSRITQYF. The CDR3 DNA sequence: TGTGCCAGCAGCCCCCAGGGCAGCCGAATTACGCAGTATTTT.

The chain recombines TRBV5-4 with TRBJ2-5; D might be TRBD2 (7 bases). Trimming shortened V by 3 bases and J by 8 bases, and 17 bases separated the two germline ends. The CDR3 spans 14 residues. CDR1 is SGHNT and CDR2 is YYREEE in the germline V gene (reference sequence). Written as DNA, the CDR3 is TGTGCCAGCAGCTCCTCAGGAGGGGGGGATACCCAGTACTTC. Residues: CASSSSGGGDTQYF.

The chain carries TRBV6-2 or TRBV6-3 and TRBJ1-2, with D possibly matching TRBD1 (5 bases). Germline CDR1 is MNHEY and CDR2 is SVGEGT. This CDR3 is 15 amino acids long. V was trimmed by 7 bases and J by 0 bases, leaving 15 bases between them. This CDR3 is CASKGGGTANYGYTF. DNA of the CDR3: TGTGCCAGCAAGGGTGGCGGGACCGCTAACTATGGCTACACCTTC.